The 26 T cell receptor beta chains reported below all come from one sample, sequenced in a study of cytomegalovirus exposure and HLA in healthy donors. Amplification used 60 Vbeta primers and 13 Jbeta primers. The assay was immunoSEQ multiplex PCR, and TCRdb's table has in-frame clones only and misses some. Of about 300,000 clones in the sample, approximately 90% are singletons; the top ten hold about 4%. Material: PBMCs. These receptors came from a man aged 35-49 years in good health and CMV-seropositive.

V usage is TRBV30 and J usage is TRBJ2-1; 7 positions agree with TRBD1. Germline CDR1 and CDR2: GTSNPN and SVGIG (reference sequence). The CDR3 is 16 amino acids. Unmatched junction bases numbered 8, after V lost 3 bases and J lost 0 bases. In nucleotides, the CDR3 is TGTGCCTGGAGAACGACAGGGTGGAGCTCCTACAATGAGCAGTTCTTC. The encoded protein is CAWRTTGWSSYNEQFF.

V gene TRBV6-6 combines with J gene TRBJ1-5; 9 positions agree with TRBD1. CDR1 is MNHNY and CDR2 is SVGAGI in the germline V gene (reference sequence). The CDR3 contains 16 residues. The J segment lost 2 bases and the V segment lost 8 bases, leaving 10 bases of the junction unmatched. The CDR3 here is CASFDRGSAGNQPQHF. The CDR3 nucleotides are TGTGCCAGCTTCGACAGGGGGTCAGCGGGCAATCAGCCCCAGCATTTT.

The chain couples TRBV7-9 to TRBJ1-1; 10 nucleotides agree with TRBD1. J was trimmed by 4 bases and V by 5 bases; bases with no gene match: 4. The CDR3 totals 14 residues. The germline gives CDR1 SEHNR, CDR2 FQNEAQ (reference sequence). Here the CDR3 reads CASSPRTGGTEAFF. The CDR3 coding sequence is TGTGCCAGCAGCCCCCGGACAGGGGGCACTGAAGCTTTCTTT.

The gene calls are TRBV19 and TRBJ1-2, with D unclear. Trimming cost V 7 bases and J 4 bases, with 10 bases left between them. The germline V gene encodes CDR1 LNHDA and CDR2 SQIVND (reference sequence). CDR3 length equals 12 residues. The CDR3 is CASNEGLYGYTF. The CDR3 nucleotides are TGTGCCAGTAACGAGGGCCTCTATGGCTACACCTTC.

This sequence joins TRBV25-1 and TRBJ1-2; D is perhaps TRBD1 (6 bases). V dropped 1 base and J dropped 8 bases, with 17 bases sitting between them. The CDR3 spans 15 residues. The germline CDR1 and CDR2 sequences are MGHDK and SYGVNS. CDR3 sequence: CASSESGDARSGYTF. The CDR3 nucleotides read TGTGCCAGCAGTGAATCAGGGGACGCACGGTCGGGCTACACCTTC.

This chain joins TRBV28 and TRBJ1-4, with D maybe TRBD1 (6 bases). Germline V gives CDR1 MDHEN, CDR2 SYDVKM. V was shortened by 4 bases and J by 8 bases, with 17 bases between the two germline ends. The CDR3 has 15 amino acids. Here the CDR3 reads CASSSPRTVGEKLFF. CDR3 DNA sequence: TGTGCCAGCAGTTCACCCAGGACAGTGGGAGAAAAACTGTTTTTT.

The chain couples TRBV19 to TRBJ2-5; 7 positions match TRBD2. The junction had 8 bases not matched to a gene; V was cut back by 3 bases and J by 10 bases. CDR1 LNHDA and CDR2 SQIVND come from the germline V gene (reference sequence). This CDR3 has 13 amino acids. The CDR3 coding sequence is TGTGCCAGTAGTATGTCCGGCGGGGGTGGCCAGTACTTC. Translated, it gives CASSMSGGGGQYF. Full variable domain (outside the CDR3, taken from reference TRBV19 and TRBJ2-5): DGGITQSPKYLFRKEGQNVTLSCEQNLNHDAMYWYRQDPGQGLRLIYYSQIVNDFQKGDIAEGYSVSREKKESFPLTVTSAQKNPTAFYLCASSMSGGGGQYFGPGTRLLVL.

CDR3 DNA sequence: TGTGCCAGCAGTCGAAGCTTGACTAGCGGGAGGGCCGCGGAGACCCAGTACTTC. Protein product: CASSRSLTSGRAAETQYF. The rearrangement links TRBV28 to TRBJ2-5, with 14 bases aligning to TRBD2. The CDR3 extends over 18 amino acids. The J segment lost 5 bases and the V segment lost 5 bases, leaving 13 bases of the junction unmatched. CDR1 is MDHEN, CDR2 SYDVKM, per germline.

To note about this clone: At the DNA level, this CDR3 is encoded by other sequences in the same sample as well. The V and J genes are TRBV30 and TRBJ2-7; D not resolved. V lost 1 base to trimming and J lost 1 base, with 5 bases between them. The CDR3 has 12 residues. CDR1 and CDR2 (germline): GTSNPN, SVGIG (reference sequence). CDR3 sequence (DNA): TGTGCCTGGAGTGCCCTGTCCTACGAGCAGTACTTC. It translates to CAWSALSYEQYF.

V is TRBV13 and J is TRBJ1-1; 12 nucleotides match TRBD1. This CDR3 has 17 residues. Per germline, CDR1 PRHDT and CDR2 FYEKMQ (reference sequence). J gave up 5 bases and V 5 bases, and 12 bases lay outside the gene matches. In DNA form, the CDR3 reads TGTGCCAGCAGCACGCGACAGGGACAGGGGGCGTGGACTGAAGCTTTCTTT. Amino acids: CASSTRQGQGAWTEAFF.

The chain carries TRBV28 and TRBJ2-7; no clear D gene. The V gene's germline CDR1 is MDHEN and CDR2 SYDVKM. This CDR3 spans 13 amino acids. The V end was cut by 7 bases, the J end by 2 bases, with 12 bases between. The CDR3 nucleotides are TGTGCCAGCAACCCAAGGAGCACCTACGAGCAGTACTTC. Protein sequence: CASNPRSTYEQYF.

V is TRBV10-2 and J is TRBJ2-1, with 8 nucleotides matching TRBD2. The CDR3 totals 14 residues. With V trimmed by 6 bases and J by 8 bases, 9 bases remained unmatched. Germline CDR1 reads WSHSY; CDR2 reads SAAADI. The CDR3 spells CASSPPGLEDEQFF. Written as DNA, the CDR3 is TGCGCCAGCAGCCCTCCGGGACTAGAGGATGAGCAGTTCTTC.

The rearrangement uses TRBV28 and TRBJ2-7; D unclear. Germline assignment: CDR1 MDHEN and CDR2 SYDVKM. The V gene lost 1 base and the J gene lost 6 bases, with 4 bases spanning the gap. This CDR3 spans 11 amino acids. The CDR3 sequence is CASSLLAEQYF. CDR3 sequence (DNA): TGTGCCAGCAGTTTATTGGCCGAGCAGTACTTC.

The chain uses TRBV7-2 and TRBJ2-7; perhaps TRBD1 as D (6 bases). CDR3 length equals 13 residues. V gave up 4 bases and J gave up 4 bases, with 11 bases separating them. Germline CDR1 reads SGHTA; CDR2 reads FQGNSA. CDR3 DNA: TGTGCCAGCAGCTGGCACAGGGCATACGAGCAGTACTTC. This encodes CASSWHRAYEQYF.

This sequence joins TRBV7-9 and TRBJ2-1; 13 bases fit TRBD2. The CDR3 spans 18 residues. The germline CDR1 and CDR2 sequences are SEHNR and FQNEAQ (reference sequence). With 4 bases clipped from V and 1 base from J, the junction kept 7 bases outside the gene matches. CDR3: CASSSRTSGSKSYNEQFF. In nucleotides, the CDR3 is TGTGCCAGCAGCTCCAGGACTAGCGGGAGCAAGTCCTACAATGAGCAGTTCTTC.

The V and J genes are TRBV5-5 and TRBJ2-2, with D maybe TRBD1 (5 bases). CDR3 length: 13 residues. From germline, CDR1 is SGHKS and CDR2 YYEKEE (reference sequence). The V and J ends lost 4 bases and 9 bases respectively, with 13 bases between them. CDR3 DNA sequence: TGTGCCAGCAGCCAATTCCAGGGCCGGGAGCTGTTTTTT. It yields the protein CASSQFQGRELFF.

The CDR3 reads CASSPGGKTGTYEQYF. CDR3 nucleotides: TGTGCCAGCAGCCCCGGTGGAAAGACAGGAACCTACGAGCAGTACTTC. The chain recombines TRBV9 with TRBJ2-7; TRBD1 is a possible D gene (6 bases). V lost 4 bases and J 2 bases, leaving 19 bases between the germline ends. This CDR3 has 16 residues. CDR1 and CDR2 (germline): SGDLS, YYNGEE.

The gene calls are TRBV2 and TRBJ2-3, with D possibly matching TRBD1 (6 bases). In germline, CDR1 is SNHLY, CDR2 FYNNEI. This CDR3 has 15 residues. Trimming removed 6 bases at V and 0 bases at J, with 13 bases between. The CDR3 is CASRGQLASTDTQYF. CDR3 nucleotide sequence: TGTGCCAGCAGAGGACAGTTAGCTAGCACAGATACGCAGTATTTT.

V and J are TRBV28 and TRBJ1-5, with 9 bases aligning to TRBD1. Germline V gives CDR1 MDHEN, CDR2 SYDVKM. This CDR3 has 17 residues. The junction had 8 bases not matched to a gene; V was cut back by 5 bases and J by 0 bases. The DNA for the CDR3 is TGTGCCAGCAGTGGATCCGGGACAGGGTATAGCAATCAGCCCCAGCATTTT. This encodes CASSGSGTGYSNQPQHF.

The genes are TRBV10-2 and TRBJ2-7, with 7 bases fitting TRBD2. The CDR3 contains 20 residues. Germline CDR1 and CDR2: WSHSY and SAAADI. The J segment lost 0 bases and the V segment lost 7 bases, leaving 24 bases of the junction unmatched. The CDR3 DNA reads TGCGCCAGCACGAAATCCGGGACTAACAACATCCGAAGGAGCTCCTACGAGCAGTACTTC. Translation: CASTKSGTNNIRRSSYEQYF.

The rearrangement uses TRBV19 and TRBJ2-1, with 9 bases that match TRBD2. The ends lost 6 bases at V and 6 bases at J; junction bases unmatched: 9. Looked up from germline, CDR1 is LNHDA and CDR2 is SQIVND (reference sequence). This CDR3 region has 15 residues. Here the CDR3 reads CASRLAGAPSNEQFF. In DNA, the CDR3 is TGTGCCAGTAGGTTAGCGGGAGCTCCGAGCAATGAGCAGTTCTTC.

In its sample, this clone was seen a few times. V is TRBV6-5 and J is TRBJ1-4; 7 bases match TRBD1. Germline values: CDR1 MNHEY, CDR2 SVGAGI. The length of the CDR3 is 15 residues. Losses at the gene ends were 2 bases for V and 8 bases for J; bases not matched to a gene: 8. The chain's CDR3 is CASSYDLGTAEKLFF. The CDR3 DNA reads TGTGCCAGCAGTTACGATCTAGGGACAGCCGAAAAACTGTTTTTT.

This clone was observed once. The J gene is TRBJ2-5, the V gene TRBV6-6, with 8 bases aligning to TRBD2. CDR3 length equals 14 residues. Per germline, CDR1 MNHNY and CDR2 SVGAGI (reference sequence). V lost 7 bases, J lost 5 bases, and 9 bases stayed unmatched. DNA for the CDR3: TGTGCCAGCACCGACCCGGGGGGGGTGGAGACCCAGTACTTC. It encodes CASTDPGGVETQYF.

This clone was found a few times. The chain combines TRBV5-4 with TRBJ1-2; D might be TRBD1 (6 bases). The V and J ends lost 0 bases and 0 bases respectively, with 12 bases between them. In germline, CDR1 is SGHNT, CDR2 YYREEE (reference sequence). This CDR3 contains 16 residues. DNA for the CDR3: TGTGCCAGCAGCTTGGAGTGGGGGGGCACTAACTATGGCTACACCTTC. Its translation: CASSLEWGGTNYGYTF.

The chain links TRBV4-1 to TRBJ1-2; D call uncertain. Trimming took 0 bases from V and 8 from J, leaving 7 bases between them. Looked up from germline, CDR1 is MGHRA and CDR2 is YSYEKL. The CDR3 totals 12 residues. The CDR3 bases are TGCGCCAGCAGCCAAGAAGCCGGGGGCTACACCTTC. Amino acids: CASSQEAGGYTF.

About this clone itself: A junction boundary mismatches the germline segment, possibly from a read error. V is TRBV7-9 and J is TRBJ1-5; D is perhaps TRBD1 (6 bases). This CDR3 is 17 amino acids long. In germline, CDR1 is SEHNR, CDR2 FQNEAQ (reference sequence). CDR3 residues: CSSSLYRTDYSNQPQHF. The CDR3 DNA reads as TGTTCCAGCAGCTTATATCGGACAGATTATAGCAATCAGCCCCAGCATTTT. The full variable domain, with the rest looked up from reference TRBV7-9 and TRBJ1-5, is DTGVSQNPRHKITKRGQNVTFRCDPISEHNRLYWYRQTLGQGPEFLTYFQNEAQLEKSRLLSDRFSAERPKGSFSTLEIQRTEQGDSAMYLCSSSLYRTDYSNQPQHFGDGTRLSIL.